This TCR beta chain was documented in a study of siplizumab effects on memory and regulatory T cells (dated by TCRdb to about 2019). With regard to the full study: The study looked at the effect of siplizumab, an anti-CD2 antibody, on alloreactive T-cell subsets in allogeneic mixed lymphocyte reactions made from human PBMCs. Broader findings and caveats from the paper: For roughly 75-95% of proliferating CD4+ or CD8+ clones, no naive or memory phenotype could be assigned. The suppressive function of proliferating Tregs from siplizumab cultures was not functionally confirmed. Siplizumab significantly reduced the cumulative frequency of alloreactive sequences traceable to unstimulated CD4+ memory T cells. Because sequences below about 10^-5 frequency were poorly captured, only a minor fraction of alloreactive clones could be mapped to unstimulated subsets. Unstimulated naive T cells appeared to be more diverse than memory T cells, and naive cells seemed to make a substantial contribution to the alloresponse. In reactions with siplizumab, an average of about 69% of mappable alloreactive CD4+ clones were Treg-derived, compared with 25% to 30% in control reactions.

Note on this clone: Its antigen remains undetermined. No per-base quality is available; no much larger clone lies one base away.

Receptor amplification or capture employed the immunoSEQ multiplex PCR assay. Some 9.9 x 10^4 TCR templates per sample were assayed by the deep sequencing platform. Genomic DNA extracted from sorted T cells was used for TCRbeta CDR3 sequencing. On the authors' methods: The R programming language was used for clonal analysis of TCRbeta CDR3 data. Alloreactive CD4+ and CD8+ clones were identified by comparing unstimulated samples to CFSE-low samples taken after the reaction. Alloreactive CD4+ clones were assigned to regulatory or non-regulatory origin by matching sequences to sorted unstimulated Treg and non-Treg repertoires. This immuneACCESS table, as held by TCRdb, lists in-frame sequences with V and J called but not all clones. Of the missing ones, under half trace to an unresolved V gene in checked studies; the others have no known cause. That table gives V, J and clone size, and the DNA gave D and trimming. This sample comprises about 100,000 clones, roughly 92% of them detected only once. The ten largest make up around 0.6% of the sample.

Sorted unstimulated T cells, along with proliferating T cells recovered from mixed lymphocyte reactions, underwent TCRbeta CDR3 sequencing. Fresh whole blood from nine to ten HLA-typed healthy donors was used as the source from which PBMCs were isolated. Unstimulated CD4+ regulatory T cells were FACS-sorted to map the origin of alloreactive clones. The CDR3 starts with the cysteine, ends with the phenylalanine, and has 14 residues. This entry keeps only the CDR3 DNA: 42 bases, framed from base 1. Sequences SEHNR (CDR1) and FQNEAQ (CDR2) are obtained from the germline V gene (reference sequence). The V end loses 1 base and the J end loses 7 bases, and a stretch of 8 bases separates them.

In this chain, TRBV7-9 is recombined with TRBJ1-6; there is no confident call for the D gene. Sample: Tregs sorted from blood. The origin of this receptor is a human donor in good health. The CDR3 region reads CASSLGVLNSPLHF. The nucleotide sequence is TGTGCCAGCAGCTTAGGGGTTCTGAATTCACCCCTCCACTTT.